The clone carrying this T cell receptor (beta chain) occurred a few times. The sample belongs to a study of response to subunit inactivated influenza vaccine. TCRdb re-analysed the RT-PCR reads in MiXCR, keeping a single row per CDR3 protein. The sample holds 500,000 to 550,000 distinct CDR3 sequences, under 25% seen once. There are 13 residues in the CDR3. Trimming shortened V by 0 bases and J by 10 bases, and 12 bases separated the two germline ends. The germline V gene has CDR1 MNHNS and CDR2 SASEGT. These data were also reused for a study on T cells expressing NK-cell markers. That paper notes: TCR beta libraries carry UMIs added by 5'RACE template switching. HCMV seropositivity marked seven of the eight sequenced donors; one was seronegative. The dominant NKG2C+ clonotypes represented about 1.0-7.0% of CD8+ T cells in five to seven donors.

The rearrangement joins TRBV6-1 to TRBJ1-1; D unresolved. The receptor's source is a man in his fifties who received an inactivated influenza vaccine. The sequenced sample was CD4+ T cells sorted from PBMCs, obtained 11 to 12 days after vaccination. The chain's CDR3 is CASSEASSLGAFF. In DNA form, the CDR3 reads TGTGCCAGCAGTGAAGCGTCGAGCCTCGGAGCTTTCTTT.